This T cell receptor beta chain was identified in a study of cytomegalovirus exposure and HLA in healthy donors. CDR3 length equals 16 residues. Trimming at V came to 1 base and at J to 5 bases, leaving 8 bases not matched to a gene. Germline CDR1 SGHRS, CDR2 YFSETQ. This clone has just one count. Its target is unknown. Study outcomes and limitations: It was approximately 170 TCR beta chains that were listed as cytomegalovirus-associated.

This PCR relied on a set of 60 Vbeta primers and 13 Jbeta primers. Produced via immunoSEQ multiplex PCR; TCRdb's table is partial and in-frame only. The repertoire has 100,000 to 150,000 clones, roughly 74% of them found once; the top ten carry 4% to 5%. V is TRBV5-1 and J is TRBJ2-5; 10 nucleotides align to TRBD2. This TCR derives from a woman in her fifties or sixties in good health and CMV-seropositive. Specimen: PBMCs. The chain's CDR3 is CASSLNSGGPGETQYF. The CDR3 DNA reads TGCGCCAGCAGCTTGAATAGCGGGGGGCCGGGGGAGACCCAGTACTTC.